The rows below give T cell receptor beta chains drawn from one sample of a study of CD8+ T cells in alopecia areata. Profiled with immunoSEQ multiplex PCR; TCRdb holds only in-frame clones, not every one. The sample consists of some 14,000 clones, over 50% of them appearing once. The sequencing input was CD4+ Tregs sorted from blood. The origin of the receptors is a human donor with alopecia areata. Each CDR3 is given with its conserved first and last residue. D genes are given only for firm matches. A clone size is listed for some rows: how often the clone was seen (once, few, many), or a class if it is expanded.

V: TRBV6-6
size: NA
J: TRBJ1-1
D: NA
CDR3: CASSALEAGGEAFF
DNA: TGTGCCAGCAGTGCACTCGAAGCCGGGGGAGAAGCTTTCTTT

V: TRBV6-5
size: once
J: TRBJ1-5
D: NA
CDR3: CASRQGGRNQPQHF
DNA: TGTGCCAGCAGGCAGGGAGGACGCAATCAGCCCCAGCATTTT

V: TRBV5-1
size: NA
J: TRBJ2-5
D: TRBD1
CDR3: CASSPTGGQETQYF
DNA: TGCGCCAGCAGCCCGACAGGGGGACAGGAGACCCAGTACTTC

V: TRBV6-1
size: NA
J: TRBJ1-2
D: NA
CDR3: CASSEGGEGLGYTF
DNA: TGTGCCAGCAGTGAAGGAGGCGAGGGCTTGGGCTACACCTTC

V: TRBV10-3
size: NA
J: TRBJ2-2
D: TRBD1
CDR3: CAIRTGSNTGELFF
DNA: TGTGCCATTAGGACAGGATCGAACACCGGGGAGCTGTTTTTT

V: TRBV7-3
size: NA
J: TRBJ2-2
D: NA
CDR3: CASSLYANTGELFF
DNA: TGTGCCAGCAGCTTGTACGCGAACACCGGGGAGCTGTTTTTT

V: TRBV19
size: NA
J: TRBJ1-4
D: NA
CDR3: CASRRGTLNEKLFF
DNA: TGTGCCAGCCGGAGGGGGACCTTGAATGAAAAACTGTTTTTT

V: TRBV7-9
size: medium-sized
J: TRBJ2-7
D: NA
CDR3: CASSLMGEQYF
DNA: TGTGCCAGCAGCCTTATGGGGGAGCAGTACTTC

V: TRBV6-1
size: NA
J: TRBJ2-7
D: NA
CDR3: CASSEAGDPIYEQYF
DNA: TGTGCCAGCAGTGAAGCGGGAGACCCCATCTACGAGCAGTACTTC

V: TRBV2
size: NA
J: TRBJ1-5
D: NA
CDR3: CASSEAGTSPPQHF
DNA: TGTGCCAGCAGTGAAGCAGGGACATCTCCGCCCCAGCATTTT

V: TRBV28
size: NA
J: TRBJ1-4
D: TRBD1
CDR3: CASSLLGTGREKLFF
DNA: TGTGCCAGCAGTTTGTTGGGGACAGGGAGAGAAAAACTGTTTTTT

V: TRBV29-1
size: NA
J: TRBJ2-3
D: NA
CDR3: CSVADTDTQYF
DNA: TGCAGCGTTGCCGACACAGATACGCAGTATTTT

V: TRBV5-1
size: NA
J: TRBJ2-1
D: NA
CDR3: CASSTGRGDWYNEQFF
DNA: TGCGCCAGCAGCACGGGACGGGGAGATTGGTACAATGAGCAGTTCTTC

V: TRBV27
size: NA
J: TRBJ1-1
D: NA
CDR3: CASSLWQNTEAFF
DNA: TGTGCCAGCAGTTTATGGCAGAACACTGAAGCTTTCTTT

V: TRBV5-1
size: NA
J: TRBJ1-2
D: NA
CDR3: CASESYGGSGYTF
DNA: TGCGCCAGCGAATCATACGGGGGCAGTGGCTACACCTTC

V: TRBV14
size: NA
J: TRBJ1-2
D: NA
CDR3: CASSPGANYGYTF
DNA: TGTGCCAGCAGCCCGGGTGCGAACTATGGCTACACCTTC

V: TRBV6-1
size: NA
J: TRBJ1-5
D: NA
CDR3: CASSGPTGRNQPQHF
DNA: TGTGCCAGCAGTGGTCCGACCGGGAGGAATCAGCCCCAGCATTTT

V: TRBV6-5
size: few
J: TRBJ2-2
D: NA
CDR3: CASTIGEQRTGELFF
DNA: TGTGCCAGCACTATCGGGGAGCAAAGGACCGGGGAGCTGTTTTTT

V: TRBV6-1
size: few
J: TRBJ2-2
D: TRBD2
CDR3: CASSGGLAGDTGELFF
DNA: TGTGCCAGCAGTGGGGGACTAGCGGGAGACACCGGGGAGCTGTTTTTT

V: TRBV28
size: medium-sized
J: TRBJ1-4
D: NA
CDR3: CASSLWGDEKLFF
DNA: TGTGCCAGCAGTTTATGGGGGGACGAAAAACTGTTTTTT

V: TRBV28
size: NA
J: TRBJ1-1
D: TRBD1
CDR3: CASSLWGGTGSNEAFF
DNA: TGTGCCAGCAGTCTCTGGGGAGGGACAGGTTCAAATGAAGCTTTCTTT

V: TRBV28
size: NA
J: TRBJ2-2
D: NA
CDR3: CASRPTGLSGELFF
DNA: TGTGCCAGCAGACCTACAGGGTTATCCGGGGAGCTGTTTTTT

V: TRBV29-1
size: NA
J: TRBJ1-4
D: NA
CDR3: CSVELQGSEKLFF
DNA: TGCAGCGTTGAACTGCAGGGCAGTGAAAAACTGTTTTTT

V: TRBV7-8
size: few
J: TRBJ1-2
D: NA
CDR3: CASSLALSGGYTF
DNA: TGTGCCAGCAGCTTAGCGCTCTCGGGTGGCTACACCTTC

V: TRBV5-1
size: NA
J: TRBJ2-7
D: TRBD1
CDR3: CASSPRRIDRGPYEQYF
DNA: TGCGCCAGCAGCCCACGACGAATTGACAGGGGTCCCTACGAGCAGTACTTC

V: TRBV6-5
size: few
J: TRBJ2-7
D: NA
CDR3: CASSYRQDHGREQYF
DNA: TGTGCCAGCAGTTACCGACAGGACCATGGGCGCGAGCAGTACTTC

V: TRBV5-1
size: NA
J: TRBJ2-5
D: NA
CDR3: CASSWVSSRETQYF
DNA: TGCGCCAGCAGCTGGGTCTCCTCCAGGGAGACCCAGTACTTC